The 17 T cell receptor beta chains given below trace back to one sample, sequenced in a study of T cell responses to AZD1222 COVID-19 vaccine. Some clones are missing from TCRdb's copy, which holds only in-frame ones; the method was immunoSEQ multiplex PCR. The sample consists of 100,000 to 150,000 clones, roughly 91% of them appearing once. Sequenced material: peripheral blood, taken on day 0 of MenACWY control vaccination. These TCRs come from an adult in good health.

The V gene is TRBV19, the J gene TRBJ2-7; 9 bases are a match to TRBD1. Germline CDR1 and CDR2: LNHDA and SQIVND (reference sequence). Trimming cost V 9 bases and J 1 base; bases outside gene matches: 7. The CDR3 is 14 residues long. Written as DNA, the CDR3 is TGTGCCAGCACTACAGGGGGCCCGTCCTACGAGCAGTACTTC. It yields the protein CASTTGGPSYEQYF.

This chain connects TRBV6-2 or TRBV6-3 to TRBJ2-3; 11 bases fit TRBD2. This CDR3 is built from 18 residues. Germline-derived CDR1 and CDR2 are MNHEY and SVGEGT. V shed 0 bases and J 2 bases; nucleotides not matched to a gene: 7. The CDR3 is CASSYSTTSGGLTDTQYF. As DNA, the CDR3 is TGTGCCAGCAGTTACTCGACAACTAGCGGGGGCCTCACAGATACGCAGTATTTT.

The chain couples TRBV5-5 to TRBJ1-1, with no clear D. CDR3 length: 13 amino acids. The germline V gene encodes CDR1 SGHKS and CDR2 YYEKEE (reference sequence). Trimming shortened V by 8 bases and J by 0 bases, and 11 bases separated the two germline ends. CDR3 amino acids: CASETILNTEAFF. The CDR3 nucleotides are TGTGCCAGTGAGACAATACTGAACACTGAAGCTTTCTTT.

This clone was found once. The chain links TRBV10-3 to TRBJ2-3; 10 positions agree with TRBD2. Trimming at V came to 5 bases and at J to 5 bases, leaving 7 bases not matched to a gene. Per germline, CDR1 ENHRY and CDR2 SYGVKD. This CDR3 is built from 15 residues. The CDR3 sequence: CAISQRGGQGDTQYF. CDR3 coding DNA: TGTGCCATCAGTCAGCGGGGGGGCCAGGGAGATACGCAGTATTTT.

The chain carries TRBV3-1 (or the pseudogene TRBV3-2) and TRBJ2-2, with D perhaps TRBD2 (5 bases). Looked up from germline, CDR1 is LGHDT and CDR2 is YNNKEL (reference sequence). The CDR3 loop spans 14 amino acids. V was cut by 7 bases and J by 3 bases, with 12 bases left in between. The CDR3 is CASNGGGYTGELFF. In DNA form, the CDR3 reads TGTGCCAGCAATGGTGGAGGATACACCGGGGAGCTGTTTTTT.

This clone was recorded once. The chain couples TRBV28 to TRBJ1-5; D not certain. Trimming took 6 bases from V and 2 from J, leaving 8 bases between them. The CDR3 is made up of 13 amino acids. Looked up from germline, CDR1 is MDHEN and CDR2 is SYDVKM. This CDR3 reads CASREPRNQPQHF. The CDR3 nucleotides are TGTGCCAGCAGGGAGCCCCGCAATCAGCCCCAGCATTTT. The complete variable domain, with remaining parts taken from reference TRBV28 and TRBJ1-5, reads DVKVTQSSRYLVKRTGEKVFLECVQDMDHENMFWYRQDPGLGLRLIYFSYDVKMKEKGDIPEGYSVSREKKERFSLILESASTNQTSMYLCASREPRNQPQHFGDGTRLSIL.

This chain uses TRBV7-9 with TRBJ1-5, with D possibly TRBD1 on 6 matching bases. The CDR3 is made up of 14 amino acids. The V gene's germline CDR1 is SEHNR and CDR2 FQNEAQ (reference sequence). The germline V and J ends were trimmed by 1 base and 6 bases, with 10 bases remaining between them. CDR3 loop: CASSLDREAQPQHF. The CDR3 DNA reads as TGTGCCAGCAGCTTAGACAGGGAGGCTCAGCCCCAGCATTTT. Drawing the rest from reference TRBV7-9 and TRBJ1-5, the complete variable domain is DTGVSQNPRHKITKRGQNVTFRCDPISEHNRLYWYRQTLGQGPEFLTYFQNEAQLEKSRLLSDRFSAERPKGSFSTLEIQRTEQGDSAMYLCASSLDREAQPQHFGDGTRLSIL.

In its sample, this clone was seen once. CDR3 nucleotides: TGTGCCAGCAGCCACCTAGCGGGAGTGGCCGGGGAGCTGTTTTTT. Translating it yields CASSHLAGVAGELFF. The gene calls are TRBV14 and TRBJ2-2; 10 bases fit TRBD2. The V and J ends lost 3 bases and 6 bases, in that order; junction bases with no gene match: 4. Germline V gene lookup returns CDR1 SGHDN and CDR2 FVKESK. The CDR3 runs to 15 residues.

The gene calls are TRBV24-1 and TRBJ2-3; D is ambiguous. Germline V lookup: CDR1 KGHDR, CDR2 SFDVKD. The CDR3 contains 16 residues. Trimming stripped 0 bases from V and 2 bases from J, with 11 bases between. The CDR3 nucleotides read TGTGCCACCAGTGATTTGGGGTCTTCCGCCACAGATACGCAGTATTTT. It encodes CATSDLGSSATDTQYF.

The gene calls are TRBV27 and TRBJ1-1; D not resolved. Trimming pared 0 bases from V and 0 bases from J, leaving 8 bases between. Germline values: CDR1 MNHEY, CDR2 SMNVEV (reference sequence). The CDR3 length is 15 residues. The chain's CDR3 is CASSLSGLLNTEAFF. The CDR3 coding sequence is TGTGCCAGCAGTTTATCAGGACTCCTGAACACTGAAGCTTTCTTT.

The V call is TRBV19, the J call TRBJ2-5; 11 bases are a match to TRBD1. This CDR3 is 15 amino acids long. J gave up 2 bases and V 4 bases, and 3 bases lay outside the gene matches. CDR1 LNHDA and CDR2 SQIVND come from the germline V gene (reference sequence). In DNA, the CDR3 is TGTGCCAGTAGTAATTGGGACAGGGGGCAAGAGACCCAGTACTTC. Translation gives CASSNWDRGQETQYF.

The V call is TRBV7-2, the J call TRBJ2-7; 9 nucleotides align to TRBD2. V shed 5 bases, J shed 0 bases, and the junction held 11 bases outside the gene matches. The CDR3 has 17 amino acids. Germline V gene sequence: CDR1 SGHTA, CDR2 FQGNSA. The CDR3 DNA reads TGTGCCAGCAGCGTAAAAATCGGTAGCGGGGGCTCCTACGAGCAGTACGTC. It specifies CASSVKIGSGGSYEQYV.

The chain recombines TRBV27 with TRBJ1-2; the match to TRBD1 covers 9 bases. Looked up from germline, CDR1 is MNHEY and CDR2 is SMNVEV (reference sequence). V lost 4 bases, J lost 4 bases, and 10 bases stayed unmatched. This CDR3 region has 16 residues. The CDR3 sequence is CASSSLTGGASYGYTF. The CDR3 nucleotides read TGTGCCAGCAGTTCGCTAACAGGGGGCGCGAGCTATGGCTACACCTTC.

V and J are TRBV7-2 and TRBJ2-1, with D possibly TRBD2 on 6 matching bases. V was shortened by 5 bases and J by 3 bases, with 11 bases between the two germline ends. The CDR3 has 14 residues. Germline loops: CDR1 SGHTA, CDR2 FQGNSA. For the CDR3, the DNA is TGTGCCAGCAGCCAGCGGACTAACTACAATGAGCAGTTCTTC. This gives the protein CASSQRTNYNEQFF.

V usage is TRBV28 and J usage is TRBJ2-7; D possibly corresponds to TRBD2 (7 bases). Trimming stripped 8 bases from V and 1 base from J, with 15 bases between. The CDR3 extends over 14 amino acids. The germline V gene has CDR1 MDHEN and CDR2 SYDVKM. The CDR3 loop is CASGGGSPSYEQYV. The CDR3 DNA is TGTGCCAGCGGCGGGGGCAGCCCATCCTACGAGCAGTACGTC.

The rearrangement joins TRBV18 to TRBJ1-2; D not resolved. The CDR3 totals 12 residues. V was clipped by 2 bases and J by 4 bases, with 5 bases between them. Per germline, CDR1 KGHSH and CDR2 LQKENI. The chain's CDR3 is CASSPWPYGYTF. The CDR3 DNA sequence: TGTGCCAGCTCACCATGGCCCTATGGCTACACCTTC.

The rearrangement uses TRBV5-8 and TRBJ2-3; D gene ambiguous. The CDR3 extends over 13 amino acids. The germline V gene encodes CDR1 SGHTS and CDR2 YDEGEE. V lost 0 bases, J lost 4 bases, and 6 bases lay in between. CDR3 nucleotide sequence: TGTGCCAGCAGCTTGGGCCGCCCAGATACGCAGTATTTT. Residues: CASSLGRPDTQYF.